The 20 T cell receptor beta chains below were found in one sample sequenced in a study of cytomegalovirus exposure and HLA in healthy donors. Primers: 60 Vbeta forward and 13 Jbeta reverse. The method was immunoSEQ multiplex PCR; TCRdb's version includes in-frame clones alone and lacks a portion of them. The data hold 20,000 to 25,000 clones, with around 73% observed a single time. The sequencing sample was made of PBMCs. Receptors originate from a man aged 55 to 69 in good health and CMV-seronegative.

This clone turned up a few times. The chain carries TRBV5-4 and TRBJ1-6, with D possibly TRBD1 on 5 matching bases. Germline-derived CDR1 and CDR2 are SGHNT and YYREEE (reference sequence). Deletions cut 5 bases from V and 6 bases from J, with 12 bases between. The CDR3 runs 14 residues. The CDR3 sequence is CASRYGGPNSPLHF. The CDR3 DNA reads TGTGCCAGCAGGTACGGGGGACCTAATTCACCCCTCCACTTT.

Details on this clone: Other nucleotide sequences in the sample specify the same CDR3. The chain's CDR3 is CASSPRTGGYEQYF. CDR3 nucleotides: TGTGCCAGCTCACCCCGGACAGGGGGCTACGAGCAGTACTTC. The rearrangement links TRBV18 to TRBJ2-5; TRBD1 matches at 10 bases. The J call could be wrong; TRBJ2-7 is a better fit for the DNA end. The CDR3 length is 14 residues. CDR1 KGHSH and CDR2 LQKENI come from the germline V gene.

V and J are TRBV11-3 and TRBJ1-6, with D unclear. CDR3 length: 13 amino acids. Germline-derived CDR1 and CDR2 are SGHNT and YENEEA. Trimming cost V 0 bases and J 7 bases, with 4 bases left between them. CDR3 in amino acids: CASSLDQNSPLHF. The CDR3 nucleotides read TGTGCCAGCAGCTTAGATCAGAATTCACCCCTCCACTTT.

The chain is built from TRBV6-5 and TRBJ2-5; TRBD1 is a possible D gene (6 bases). This CDR3 contains 16 residues. Trimming left V 2 bases short and J 1 base short, with 14 bases between. Per germline, CDR1 MNHEY and CDR2 SVGAGI. DNA of the CDR3: TGTGCCAGCAGTTACGACAGGTGGATCCCCCAAGAGACCCAGTACTTC. Encoded protein: CASSYDRWIPQETQYF.

This chain connects TRBV30 to TRBJ2-2; 7 bases are a match to TRBD1. V lost 4 bases and J lost 3; bases outside the gene matches: 8. From germline, CDR1 is GTSNPN and CDR2 SVGIG (reference sequence). The CDR3 loop spans 15 amino acids. The CDR3 region has the DNA TGTGCCTGGAAGCCGGGACAGATATACACCGGGGAGCTGTTTTTT. Translated: CAWKPGQIYTGELFF.

The V and J genes are TRBV18 and TRBJ2-3, with a weak D call TRBD1 (7 bases). Germline-derived CDR1 and CDR2 are KGHSH and LQKENI. This CDR3 comprises 17 residues. V was pared by 2 bases and J by 4 bases, with 19 bases between. The CDR3 reads CASSPIVSGGRPDTQYF. The CDR3 DNA sequence: TGTGCCAGCTCACCAATCGTGTCAGGGGGGCGGCCAGATACGCAGTATTTT.

The J gene is TRBJ2-3, the V gene TRBV9; perhaps TRBD2 as D (5 bases). Per germline, CDR1 SGDLS and CDR2 YYNGEE. The CDR3 sequence is 14 residues long. V lost 0 bases and J 3 bases, leaving 8 bases between the germline ends. The CDR3 nucleotides read TGTGCCAGCAGCGTAGCGGGAACGACAGATACGCAGTATTTT. This sequence encodes CASSVAGTTDTQYF.

The chain links TRBV6-6 to TRBJ2-7, with TRBD1 as a possible D gene (5 bases). The CDR3 is 14 residues long. Trimming left V 2 bases short and J 3 bases short, with 11 bases between. CDR1 is MNHNY and CDR2 is SVGAGI in the germline V gene (reference sequence). This CDR3 reads CASSYVGRGYEQYF. The CDR3 coding sequence is TGTGCCAGCAGTTACGTGGGTAGGGGCTACGAGCAGTACTTC.

This sequence joins TRBV4-1 and TRBJ2-7; D is possibly TRBD2 (6 bases). Germline assignment: CDR1 MGHRA and CDR2 YSYEKL. The CDR3 sequence is 13 residues long. Trimming removed 4 bases from V and 6 bases from J, with 13 bases in between. CDR3 protein: CASSPLGLSEQYF. The CDR3, as DNA: TGCGCCAGCAGCCCGTTGGGACTTAGCGAGCAGTACTTC.

CDR3 sequence reads: CASSSRGWGGEAFF. The CDR3 bases are TGTGCCAGCAGCTCCCGGGGTTGGGGGGGTGAAGCTTTCTTT. This chain uses TRBV7-2 with TRBJ1-1; tentatively, D is TRBD1 (5 bases). V lost 4 bases to trimming and J lost 7 bases, with 16 bases between them. The CDR3 sequence is 14 residues long. CDR1 SGHTA and CDR2 FQGNSA come from the germline V gene.

Here the CDR3 DNA reads TGTGCCAGCAAAAGACTAGCTAGCACAGATACGCAGTATTTT. It codes for CASKRLASTDTQYF. This sequence joins TRBV27 and TRBJ2-3; 7 nucleotides agree with TRBD2. This CDR3 contains 14 residues. Per the germline V gene, CDR1 is MNHEY and CDR2 is SMNVEV (reference sequence). The V and J ends lost 7 bases and 0 bases, in that order; junction bases with no gene match: 4.

This clone was counted a few times. The genes are TRBV6-5 and TRBJ1-2; TRBD1 agrees at 9 bases. CDR1 is MNHEY and CDR2 is SVGAGI in the germline V gene. CDR3 length: 14 amino acids. Losses at the gene ends were 2 bases for V and 8 bases for J; bases not matched to a gene: 6. The CDR3 is CASSYGDRAGGYTF. In nucleotides, the CDR3 is TGTGCCAGCAGTTACGGGGACAGGGCGGGGGGCTACACCTTC.

This clone was seen just once. The gene calls are TRBV7-9 and TRBJ1-2; weak D call: TRBD1 (6 bases). CDR1 and CDR2 from the germline V gene are SEHNR and FQNEAQ (reference sequence). The CDR3 spans 14 residues. Trimming took 5 bases from V and 6 from J, leaving 16 bases between them. CDR3 coding DNA: TGTGCCAGCAGCGCCCAGACAGGTGCAAATGGCTACACCTTC. It specifies CASSAQTGANGYTF.

Remarks on this clone: Germline and junction disagree at one end, which may indicate a read error. The rearrangement uses TRBV7-7 and TRBJ2-3, with 7 bases fitting TRBD2. The CDR3 runs to 15 residues. Germline V lookup: CDR1 SSHAT, CDR2 FNYEAQ (reference sequence). The CDR3 loop reads CASSLSSGVTDTQYF. In DNA, the CDR3 is TGTGCTAGCAGCTTATCAAGCGGGGTCACAGATACGCAGTATTTT.

This chain joins TRBV2 and TRBJ2-1; D is possibly TRBD2 (6 bases). The V gene lost 2 bases and the J gene lost 2 bases, with 10 bases spanning the gap. From germline, CDR1 is SNHLY and CDR2 FYNNEI. CDR3 length: 15 amino acids. The CDR3 protein is CASSERLATYNEQFF. The CDR3 DNA follows: TGTGCCAGCAGTGAACGTCTAGCGACCTACAATGAGCAGTTCTTC.

This clone was found a few times. Other DNA sequences within the sample encode an identical CDR3. V gene TRBV6-6 combines with J gene TRBJ1-1; 8 bases match TRBD1. Germline assignment: CDR1 MNHNY and CDR2 SVGAGI (reference sequence). The CDR3 covers 11 residues. Trimming at V came to 6 bases and at J to 7 bases, leaving 1 base not matched to a gene. In DNA form, the CDR3 reads TGTGCCAGCAGGGGGACAGGTGAAGCTTTCTTT. It is translated as CASRGTGEAFF.

The CDR3 region is CASSLAGGGPYGYTF. In DNA form, the CDR3 reads TGTGCCAGCAGCTTGGCCGGCGGGGGACCCTATGGCTACACCTTC. The J gene is TRBJ1-2, the V gene TRBV5-4; D is perhaps TRBD1 (5 bases). Trimming left V 0 bases short and J 4 bases short, with 13 bases between. This CDR3 region has 15 residues. Germline CDR1 reads SGHNT; CDR2 reads YYREEE (reference sequence).

The V call is TRBV27, the J call TRBJ2-2; possible D gene TRBD2, 6 bases. Looked up from germline, CDR1 is MNHEY and CDR2 is SMNVEV (reference sequence). The V gene lost 3 bases and the J gene lost 4 bases, with 21 bases spanning the gap. The CDR3 is 18 residues long. This CDR3 reads CASSFFGSAGRFTGELFF. The CDR3, as DNA: TGTGCCAGCAGTTTTTTTGGGTCGGCGGGAAGATTCACCGGGGAGCTGTTTTTT.

Concerning this clone: The junction differs from germline at one of its ends, possibly a read error. Other DNA sequences in the same sample also yield this CDR3. The chain recombines TRBV19 with TRBJ2-1; TRBD2 aligns across 8 bases. The germline V gene encodes CDR1 LNHDA and CDR2 SQIVND (reference sequence). This CDR3 is 15 amino acids long. In nucleotides, the CDR3 is TGTGCCAGCAGTATCACTAGCGGAAAACTCAATGAGCAGTTCTTC. Its translation: CASSITSGKLNEQFF.

The chain employs TRBV15 and TRBJ2-7, with unresolved D. Germline loops: CDR1 LNHNV, CDR2 YYDKDF (reference sequence). Trimming removed 0 bases from V and 1 base from J, with 10 bases in between. The CDR3 is 15 residues long. In DNA form, the CDR3 reads TGTGCCACCAGCAGAGATCTGGTAGTTTCCTACGAGCAGTACTTC. This translates into CATSRDLVVSYEQYF.